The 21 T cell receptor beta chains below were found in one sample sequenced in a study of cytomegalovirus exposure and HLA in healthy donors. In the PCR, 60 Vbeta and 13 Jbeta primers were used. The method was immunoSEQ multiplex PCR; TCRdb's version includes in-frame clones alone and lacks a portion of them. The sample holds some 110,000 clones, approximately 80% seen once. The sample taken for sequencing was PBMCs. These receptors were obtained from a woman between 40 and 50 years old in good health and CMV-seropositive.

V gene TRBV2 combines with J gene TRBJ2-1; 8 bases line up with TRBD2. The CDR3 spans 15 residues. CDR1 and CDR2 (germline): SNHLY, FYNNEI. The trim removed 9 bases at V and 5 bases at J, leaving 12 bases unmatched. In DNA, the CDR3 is TGTGCCAGAGGGGGACCCGGGAGGGATGACAATGAGCAGTTCTTC. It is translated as CARGGPGRDDNEQFF.

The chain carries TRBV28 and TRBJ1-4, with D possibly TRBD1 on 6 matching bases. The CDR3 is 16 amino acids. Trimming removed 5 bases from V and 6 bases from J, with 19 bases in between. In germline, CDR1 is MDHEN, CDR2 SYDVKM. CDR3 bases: TGTGCCAGCAGTCCCCGGCGGGGGAGGGGGGATGAAAAACTGTTTTTT. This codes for CASSPRRGRGDEKLFF.

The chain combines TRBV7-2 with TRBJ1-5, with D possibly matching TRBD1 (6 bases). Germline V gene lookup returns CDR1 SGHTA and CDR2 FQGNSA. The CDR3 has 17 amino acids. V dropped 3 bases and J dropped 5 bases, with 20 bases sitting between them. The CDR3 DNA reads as TGTGCCAGCAGCTTTCTCCCCCCTACAGGGAACCATCAGCCCCAGCATTTT. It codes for CASSFLPPTGNHQPQHF.

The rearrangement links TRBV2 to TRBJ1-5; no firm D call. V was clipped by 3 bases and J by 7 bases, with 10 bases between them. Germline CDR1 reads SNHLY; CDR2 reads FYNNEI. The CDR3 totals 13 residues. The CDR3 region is CASSDPGLQPQHF. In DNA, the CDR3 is TGTGCCAGCAGTGATCCGGGGTTGCAGCCCCAGCATTTT.

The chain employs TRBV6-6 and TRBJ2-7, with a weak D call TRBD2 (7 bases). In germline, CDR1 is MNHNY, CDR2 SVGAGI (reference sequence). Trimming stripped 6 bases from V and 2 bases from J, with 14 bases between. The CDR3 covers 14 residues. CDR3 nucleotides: TGTGCCAGCAGAGGACCGGGGGGCACCTACGAGCAGTACTTC. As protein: CASRGPGGTYEQYF.

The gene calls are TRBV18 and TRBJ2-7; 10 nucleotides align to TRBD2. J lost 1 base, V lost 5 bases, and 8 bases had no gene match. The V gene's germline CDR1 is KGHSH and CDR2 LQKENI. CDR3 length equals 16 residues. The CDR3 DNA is TGTGCCAGCTCAGGCTTACTAGCGGGGTCGTCCTACGAGCAGTACTTC. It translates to CASSGLLAGSSYEQYF. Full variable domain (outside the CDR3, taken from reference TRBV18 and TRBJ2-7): NAGVMQNPRHLVRRRGQEARLRCSPMKGHSHVYWYRQLPEEGLKFMVYLQKENIIDESGMPKERFSAEFPKEGPSILRIQQVVRGDSAAYFCASSGLLAGSSYEQYFGPGTRLTVT.

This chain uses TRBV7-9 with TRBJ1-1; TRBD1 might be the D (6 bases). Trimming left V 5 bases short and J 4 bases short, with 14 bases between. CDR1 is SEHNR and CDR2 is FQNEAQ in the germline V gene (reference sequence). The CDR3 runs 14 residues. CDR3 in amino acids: CASSPSTGLTEAFF. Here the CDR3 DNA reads TGTGCCAGCAGCCCATCGACAGGTCTCACTGAAGCTTTCTTT. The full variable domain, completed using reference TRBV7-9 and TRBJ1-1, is DTGVSQNPRHKITKRGQNVTFRCDPISEHNRLYWYRQTLGQGPEFLTYFQNEAQLEKSRLLSDRFSAERPKGSFSTLEIQRTEQGDSAMYLCASSPSTGLTEAFFGQGTRLTVV.

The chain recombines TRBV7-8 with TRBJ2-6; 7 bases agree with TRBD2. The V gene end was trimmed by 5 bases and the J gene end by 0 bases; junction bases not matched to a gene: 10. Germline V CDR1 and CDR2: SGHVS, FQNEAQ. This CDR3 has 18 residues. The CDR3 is CASSQLPRGVSGANVLTF. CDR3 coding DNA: TGTGCCAGCAGCCAGCTACCCCGGGGGGTCTCTGGGGCCAACGTCCTGACTTTC.

In DNA, the CDR3 is TGTGCCAGCAGCGTCACAGGGGCCAGCGAGCAGTACTTC. The encoded protein is CASSVTGASEQYF. The V call is TRBV9, the J call TRBJ2-7, with 7 bases fitting TRBD1. V trimming: 2 bases; J trimming: 6 bases; junction bases outside the gene matches: 5. Germline CDR1 reads SGDLS; CDR2 reads YYNGEE. This CDR3 comprises 13 residues. The variable domain in full, with the rest retrieved from reference TRBV9 and TRBJ2-7, is DSGVTQTPKHLITATGQRVTLRCSPRSGDLSVYWYQQSLDQGLQFLIQYYNGEERAKGNILERFSAQQFPDLHSELNLSSLELGDSALYFCASSVTGASEQYFGPGTRLTVT.

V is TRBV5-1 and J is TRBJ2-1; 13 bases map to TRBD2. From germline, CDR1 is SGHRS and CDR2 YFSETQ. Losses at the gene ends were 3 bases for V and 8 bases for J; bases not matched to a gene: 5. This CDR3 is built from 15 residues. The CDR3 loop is CASSSFGLAGDEQFF. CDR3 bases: TGCGCCAGCAGCTCTTTTGGACTAGCGGGAGATGAGCAGTTCTTC.

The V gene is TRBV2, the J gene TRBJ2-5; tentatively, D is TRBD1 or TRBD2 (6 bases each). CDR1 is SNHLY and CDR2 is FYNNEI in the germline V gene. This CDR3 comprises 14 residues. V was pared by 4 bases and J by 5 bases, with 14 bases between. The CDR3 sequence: CASSGAGRGETQYF. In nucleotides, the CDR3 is TGTGCCAGCAGTGGAGCGGGTAGGGGGGAGACCCAGTACTTC.

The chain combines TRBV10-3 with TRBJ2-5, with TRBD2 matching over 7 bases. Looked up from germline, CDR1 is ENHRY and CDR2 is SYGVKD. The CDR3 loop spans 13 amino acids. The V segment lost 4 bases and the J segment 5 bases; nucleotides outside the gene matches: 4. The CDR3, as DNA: TGTGCCATCAGTGCGGCCGGGGGGGAGACCCAGTACTTC. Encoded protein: CAISAAGGETQYF.

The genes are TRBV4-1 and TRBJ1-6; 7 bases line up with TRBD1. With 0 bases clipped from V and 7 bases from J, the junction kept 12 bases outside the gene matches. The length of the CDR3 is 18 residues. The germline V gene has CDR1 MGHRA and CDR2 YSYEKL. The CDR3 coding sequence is TGCGCCAGCAGCCAAGATCTCATATACAGGGGAGTGAATTCACCCCTCCACTTT. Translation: CASSQDLIYRGVNSPLHF.

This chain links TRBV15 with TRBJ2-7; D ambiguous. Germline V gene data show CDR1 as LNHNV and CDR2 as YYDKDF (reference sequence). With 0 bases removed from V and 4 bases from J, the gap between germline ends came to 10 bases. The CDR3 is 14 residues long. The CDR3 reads CATSREESRYEQYF. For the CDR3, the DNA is TGTGCCACCAGCAGAGAGGAGTCGCGGTACGAGCAGTACTTC.

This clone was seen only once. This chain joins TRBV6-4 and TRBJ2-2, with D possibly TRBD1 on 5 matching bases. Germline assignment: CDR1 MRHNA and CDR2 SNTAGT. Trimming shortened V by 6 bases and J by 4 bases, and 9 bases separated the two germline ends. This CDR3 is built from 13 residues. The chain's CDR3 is CASSGRVTGELFF. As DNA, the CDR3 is TGTGCCAGCAGCGGCAGGGTCACCGGGGAGCTGTTTTTT.

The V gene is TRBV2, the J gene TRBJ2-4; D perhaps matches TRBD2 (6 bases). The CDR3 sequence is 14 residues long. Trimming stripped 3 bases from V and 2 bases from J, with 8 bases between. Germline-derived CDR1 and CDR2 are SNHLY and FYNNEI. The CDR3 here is CASSDGGSKNIQYF. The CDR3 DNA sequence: TGTGCCAGCAGTGATGGAGGGTCCAAAAACATTCAGTACTTC. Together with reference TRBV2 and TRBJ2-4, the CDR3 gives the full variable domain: EPEVTQTPSHQVTQMGQEVILRCVPISNHLYFYWYRQILGQKVEFLVSFYNNEISEKSEIFDDQFSVERPDGSNFTLKIRSTKLEDSAMYFCASSDGGSKNIQYFGAGTRLSVL.

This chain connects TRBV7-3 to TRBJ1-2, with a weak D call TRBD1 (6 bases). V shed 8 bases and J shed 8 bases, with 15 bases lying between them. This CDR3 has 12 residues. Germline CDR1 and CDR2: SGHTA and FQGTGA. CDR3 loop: CASGLQGSGYTF. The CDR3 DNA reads TGTGCCAGCGGCCTACAGGGAAGCGGCTACACCTTC.

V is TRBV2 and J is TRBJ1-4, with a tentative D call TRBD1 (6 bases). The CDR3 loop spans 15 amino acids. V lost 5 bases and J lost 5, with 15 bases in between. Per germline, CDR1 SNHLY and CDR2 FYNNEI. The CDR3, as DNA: TGTGCCAGCAGTTCGGGGGGGGACATCAATGAAAAACTGTTTTTT. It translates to CASSSGGDINEKLFF. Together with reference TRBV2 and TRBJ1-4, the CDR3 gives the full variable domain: EPEVTQTPSHQVTQMGQEVILRCVPISNHLYFYWYRQILGQKVEFLVSFYNNEISEKSEIFDDQFSVERPDGSNFTLKIRSTKLEDSAMYFCASSSGGDINEKLFFGSGTQLSVL.

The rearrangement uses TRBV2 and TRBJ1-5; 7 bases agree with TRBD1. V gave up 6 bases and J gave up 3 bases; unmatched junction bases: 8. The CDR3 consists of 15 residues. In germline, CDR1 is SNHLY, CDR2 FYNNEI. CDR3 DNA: TGTGCCAGCAGGGAGGGACAGCAAGTCAATCAGCCCCAGCATTTT. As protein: CASREGQQVNQPQHF.

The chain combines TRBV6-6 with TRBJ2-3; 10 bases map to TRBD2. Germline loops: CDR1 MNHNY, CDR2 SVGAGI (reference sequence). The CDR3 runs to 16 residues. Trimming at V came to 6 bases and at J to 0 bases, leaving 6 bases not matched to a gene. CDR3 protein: CASRGGLAPSTDTQYF. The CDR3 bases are TGTGCCAGCAGGGGGGGACTAGCGCCTAGCACAGATACGCAGTATTTT.

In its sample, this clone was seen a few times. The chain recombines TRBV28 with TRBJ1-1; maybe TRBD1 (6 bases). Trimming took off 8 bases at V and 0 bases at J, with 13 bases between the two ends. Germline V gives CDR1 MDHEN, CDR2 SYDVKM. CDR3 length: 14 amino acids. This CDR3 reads CASGGSSLNTEAFF. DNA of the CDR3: TGTGCCAGCGGGGGCAGTTCATTGAACACTGAAGCTTTCTTT.